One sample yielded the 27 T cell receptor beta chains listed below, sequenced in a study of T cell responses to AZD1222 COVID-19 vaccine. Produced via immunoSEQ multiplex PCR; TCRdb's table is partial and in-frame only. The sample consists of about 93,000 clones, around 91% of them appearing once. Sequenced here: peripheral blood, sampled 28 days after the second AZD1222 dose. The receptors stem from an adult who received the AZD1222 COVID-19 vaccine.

CDR3 sequence reads: CACQDGVSISGYTF. CDR3 nucleotides: TGTGCCTGTCAAGACGGGGTTTCGATCTCTGGCTACACCTTC. This chain links TRBV30 with TRBJ1-2; D gene ambiguous. The CDR3 has 14 residues. V was pared by 6 bases and J by 7 bases, with 21 bases between. The germline gives CDR1 GTSNPN, CDR2 SVGIG (reference sequence).

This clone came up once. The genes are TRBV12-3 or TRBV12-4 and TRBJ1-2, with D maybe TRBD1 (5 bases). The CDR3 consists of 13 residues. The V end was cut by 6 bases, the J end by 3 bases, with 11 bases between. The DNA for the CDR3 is TGTGCCAGCAGCAAGGACACCTACTATGGCTACACCTTC. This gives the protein CASSKDTYYGYTF.

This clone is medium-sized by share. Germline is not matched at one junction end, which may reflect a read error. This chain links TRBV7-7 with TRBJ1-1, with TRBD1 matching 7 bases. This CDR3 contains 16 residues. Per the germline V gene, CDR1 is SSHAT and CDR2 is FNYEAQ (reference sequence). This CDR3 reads CASSSQAGQAISEAFF. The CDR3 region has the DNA TGTGCTAGCAGCTCTCAGGCCGGACAGGCGATTTCTGAAGCTTTCTTT.

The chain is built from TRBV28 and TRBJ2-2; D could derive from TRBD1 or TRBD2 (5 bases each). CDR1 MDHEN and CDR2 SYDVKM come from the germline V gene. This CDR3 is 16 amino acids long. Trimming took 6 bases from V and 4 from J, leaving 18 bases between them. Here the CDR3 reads CASRHGAGRSTGELFF. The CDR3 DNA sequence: TGTGCCAGCAGACACGGCGCAGGGAGAAGCACCGGGGAGCTGTTTTTT.

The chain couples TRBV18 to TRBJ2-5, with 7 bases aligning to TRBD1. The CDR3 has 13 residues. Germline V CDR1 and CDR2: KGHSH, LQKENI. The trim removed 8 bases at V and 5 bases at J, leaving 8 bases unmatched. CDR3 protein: CASATGVWETQYF. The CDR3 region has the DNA TGTGCCAGCGCCACAGGGGTTTGGGAGACCCAGTACTTC.

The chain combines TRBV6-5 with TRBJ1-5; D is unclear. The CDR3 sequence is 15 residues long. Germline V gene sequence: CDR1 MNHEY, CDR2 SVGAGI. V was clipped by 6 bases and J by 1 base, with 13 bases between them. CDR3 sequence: CASRSTWGSNQPQHF. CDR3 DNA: TGTGCCAGCAGATCTACGTGGGGAAGCAATCAGCCCCAGCATTTT.

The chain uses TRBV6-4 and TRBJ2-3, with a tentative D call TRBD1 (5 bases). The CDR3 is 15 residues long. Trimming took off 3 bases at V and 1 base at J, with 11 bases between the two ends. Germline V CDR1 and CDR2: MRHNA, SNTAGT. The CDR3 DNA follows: TGTGCCAGCAGTGAAGGGGATGTGGGCACAGATACGCAGTATTTT. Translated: CASSEGDVGTDTQYF.

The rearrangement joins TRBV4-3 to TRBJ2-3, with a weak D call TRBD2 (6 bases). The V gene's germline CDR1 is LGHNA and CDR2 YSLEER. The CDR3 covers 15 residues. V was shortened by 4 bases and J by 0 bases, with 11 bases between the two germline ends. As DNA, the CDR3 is TGCGCCAGCAGCCGCTCCAGCGGGAGCACAGATACGCAGTATTTT. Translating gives CASSRSSGSTDTQYF.

CDR3 loop: CSVSGVGRGDTEAFF. CDR3 in DNA: TGCAGCGTTTCCGGGGTGGGGCGCGGGGACACTGAAGCTTTCTTT. The chain is built from TRBV29-1 and TRBJ1-1; tentatively, D is TRBD1 (5 bases). V lost 5 bases to trimming and J lost 3 bases, with 19 bases between them. The V gene's germline CDR1 is SQVTM and CDR2 ANQGSEA. This CDR3 comprises 15 residues.

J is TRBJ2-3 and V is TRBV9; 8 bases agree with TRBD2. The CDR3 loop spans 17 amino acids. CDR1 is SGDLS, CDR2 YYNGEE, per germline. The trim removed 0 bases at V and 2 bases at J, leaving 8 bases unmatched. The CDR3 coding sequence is TGTGCCAGCAGCGTAGCTCCGTCGCGGGGGGACACAGATACGCAGTATTTT. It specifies CASSVAPSRGDTDTQYF.

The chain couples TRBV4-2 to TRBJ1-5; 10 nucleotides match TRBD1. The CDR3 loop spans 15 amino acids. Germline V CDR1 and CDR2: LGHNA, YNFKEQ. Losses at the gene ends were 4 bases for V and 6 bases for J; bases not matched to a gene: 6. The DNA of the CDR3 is TGTGCCAGCAGCCGCCTGACAGGGGGCGGTCAGCCCCAGCATTTT. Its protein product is CASSRLTGGGQPQHF.

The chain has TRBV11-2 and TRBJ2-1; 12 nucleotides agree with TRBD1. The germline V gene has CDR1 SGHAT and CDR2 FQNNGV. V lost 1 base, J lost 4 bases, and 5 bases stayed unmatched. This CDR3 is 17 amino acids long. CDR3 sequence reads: CASSLGLGQGAYNEQFF. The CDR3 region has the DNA TGTGCCAGCAGCTTAGGGCTGGGACAGGGGGCTTACAATGAGCAGTTCTTC.

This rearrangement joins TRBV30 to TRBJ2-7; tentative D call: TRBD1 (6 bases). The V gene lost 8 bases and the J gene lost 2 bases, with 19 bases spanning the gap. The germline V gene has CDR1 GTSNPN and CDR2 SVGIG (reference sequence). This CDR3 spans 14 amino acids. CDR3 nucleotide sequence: TGTGCCCACTTTTTGGGACAAAAAACCTACGAGCAGTACTTC. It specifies CAHFLGQKTYEQYF.

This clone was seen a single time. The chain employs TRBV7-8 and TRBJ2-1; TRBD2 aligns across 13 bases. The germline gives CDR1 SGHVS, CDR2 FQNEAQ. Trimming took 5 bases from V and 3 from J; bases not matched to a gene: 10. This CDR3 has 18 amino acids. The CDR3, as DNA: TGTGCCAGCAGCCTCGGACTAGCGGGAGAGAAGAGCTACAATGAGCAGTTCTTC. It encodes CASSLGLAGEKSYNEQFF.

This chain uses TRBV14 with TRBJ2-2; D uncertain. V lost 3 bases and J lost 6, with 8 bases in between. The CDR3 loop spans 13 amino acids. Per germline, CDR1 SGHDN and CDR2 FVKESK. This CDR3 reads CASSHFQSGELFF. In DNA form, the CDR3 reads TGTGCCAGCAGCCACTTCCAGTCCGGGGAGCTGTTTTTT.

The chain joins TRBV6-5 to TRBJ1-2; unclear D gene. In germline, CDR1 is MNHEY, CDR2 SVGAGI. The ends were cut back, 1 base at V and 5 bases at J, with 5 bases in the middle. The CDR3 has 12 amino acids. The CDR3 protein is CASSYWGYGYTF. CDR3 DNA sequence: TGTGCCAGCAGTTACTGGGGTTATGGCTACACCTTC.

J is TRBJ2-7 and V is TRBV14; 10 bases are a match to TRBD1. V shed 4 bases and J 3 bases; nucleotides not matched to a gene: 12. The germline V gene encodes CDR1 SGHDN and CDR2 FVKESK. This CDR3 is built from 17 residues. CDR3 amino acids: CASSPRPPGQGSYEQYF. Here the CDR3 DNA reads TGTGCCAGCAGCCCACGACCGCCGGGACAGGGGAGCTACGAGCAGTACTTC.

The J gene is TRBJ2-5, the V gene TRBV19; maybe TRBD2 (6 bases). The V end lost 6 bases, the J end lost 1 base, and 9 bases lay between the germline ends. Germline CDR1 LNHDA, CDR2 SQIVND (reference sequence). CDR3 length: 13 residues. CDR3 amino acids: CASSWGLQETQYF. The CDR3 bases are TGTGCCAGTAGCTGGGGACTCCAAGAGACCCAGTACTTC.

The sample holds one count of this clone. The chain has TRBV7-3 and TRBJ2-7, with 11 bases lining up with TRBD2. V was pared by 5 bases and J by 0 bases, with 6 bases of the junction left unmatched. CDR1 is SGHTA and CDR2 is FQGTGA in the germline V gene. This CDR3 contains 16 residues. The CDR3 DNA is TGTGCCAGCAGCATTACTAGCGGGGGCAGCTCCTACGAGCAGTACTTC. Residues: CASSITSGGSSYEQYF.

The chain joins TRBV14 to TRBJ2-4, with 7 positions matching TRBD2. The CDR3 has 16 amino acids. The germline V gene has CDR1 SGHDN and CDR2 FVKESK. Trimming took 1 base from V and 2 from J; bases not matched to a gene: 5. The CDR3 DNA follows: TGTGCCAGCAGCCAAGGAGCGGGATCATCCAAAAACATTCAGTACTTC. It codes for CASSQGAGSSKNIQYF. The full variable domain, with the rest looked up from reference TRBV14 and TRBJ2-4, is EAGVTQFPSHSVIEKGQTVTLRCDPISGHDNLYWYRRVMGKEIKFLLHFVKESKQDESGMPNNRFLAERTGGTYSTLKVQPAELEDSGVYFCASSQGAGSSKNIQYFGAGTRLSVL.

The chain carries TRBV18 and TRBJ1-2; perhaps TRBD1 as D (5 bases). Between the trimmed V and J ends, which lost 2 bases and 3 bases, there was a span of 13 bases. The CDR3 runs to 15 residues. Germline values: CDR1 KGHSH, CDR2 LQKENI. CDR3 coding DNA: TGTGCCAGCTCACCAAGTCCTGCGGGGGACTATGGCTACACCTTC. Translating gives CASSPSPAGDYGYTF.

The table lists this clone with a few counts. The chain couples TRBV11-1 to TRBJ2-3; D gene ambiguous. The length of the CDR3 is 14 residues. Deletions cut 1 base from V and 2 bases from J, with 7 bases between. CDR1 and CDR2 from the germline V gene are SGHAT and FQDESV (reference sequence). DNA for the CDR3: TGTGCCAGCAGCTTAGGTAGGGCCACAGATACGCAGTATTTT. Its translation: CASSLGRATDTQYF.

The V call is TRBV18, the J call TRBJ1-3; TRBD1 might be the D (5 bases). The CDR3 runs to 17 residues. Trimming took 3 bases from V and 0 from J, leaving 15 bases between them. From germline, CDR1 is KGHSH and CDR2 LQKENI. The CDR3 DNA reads TGTGCCAGCTCACCTCAGGGCACCTTAAGCTCTGGAAACACCATATATTTT. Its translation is CASSPQGTLSSGNTIYF.

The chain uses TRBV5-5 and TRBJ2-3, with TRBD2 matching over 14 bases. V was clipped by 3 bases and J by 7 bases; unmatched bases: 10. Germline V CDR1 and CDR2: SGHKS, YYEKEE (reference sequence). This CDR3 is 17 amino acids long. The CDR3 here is CASSYLGGLAGVYTQYF. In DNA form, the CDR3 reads TGTGCCAGCAGCTACTTGGGGGGACTAGCGGGAGTCTATACGCAGTATTTT.

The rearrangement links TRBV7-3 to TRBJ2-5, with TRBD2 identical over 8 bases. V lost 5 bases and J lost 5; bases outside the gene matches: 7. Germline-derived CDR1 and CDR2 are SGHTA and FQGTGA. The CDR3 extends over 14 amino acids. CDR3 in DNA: TGTGCCAGCAGCCCCGGGGGGGCGAGGGAGACCCAGTACTTC. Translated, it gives CASSPGGARETQYF.

The CDR3 DNA follows: TGCGCCAGCAGCCAGACTGGGGAAAACACTGAAGCTTTCTTT. Translated, it gives CASSQTGENTEAFF. The J gene is TRBJ1-1, the V gene TRBV5-1, with no clear D. V was clipped by 4 bases and J by 2 bases, with 12 bases between them. The germline gives CDR1 SGHRS, CDR2 YFSETQ. The CDR3 sequence is 14 residues long.

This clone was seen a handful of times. The CDR3 loop reads CAGGGEPQHF. CDR3 DNA sequence: TGTGCCGGTGGCGGGGAGCCCCAGCATTTT. The chain recombines TRBV6-4 with TRBJ1-5; no firm D call. Germline lookup yields CDR1 MRHNA and CDR2 SNTAGT. The CDR3 has 10 residues. With 11 bases removed from V and 8 bases from J, the gap between germline ends came to 10 bases.